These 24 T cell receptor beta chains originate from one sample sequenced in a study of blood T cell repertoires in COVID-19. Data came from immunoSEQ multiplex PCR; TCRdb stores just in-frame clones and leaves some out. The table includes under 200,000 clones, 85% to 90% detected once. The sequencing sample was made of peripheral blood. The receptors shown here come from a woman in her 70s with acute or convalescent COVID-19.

The CDR3 region is CASSWGGGVNEQFF. CDR3 sequence (DNA): TGCGCCAGCAGCTGGGGAGGAGGGGTCAATGAGCAGTTCTTC. This rearrangement joins TRBV5-1 to TRBJ2-1; tentatively, D is TRBD2 (6 bases). The CDR3 is 14 amino acids. CDR1 and CDR2 from the germline V gene are SGHRS and YFSETQ. V lost 3 bases and J lost 6, with 13 bases in between.

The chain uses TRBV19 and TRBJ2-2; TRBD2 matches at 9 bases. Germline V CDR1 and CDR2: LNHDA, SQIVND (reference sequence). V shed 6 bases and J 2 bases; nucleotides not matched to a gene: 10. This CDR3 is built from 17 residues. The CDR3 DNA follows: TGTGCCAGTAGCCGAACTATAGCGGGAGTAAACACCGGGGAGCTGTTTTTT. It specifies CASSRTIAGVNTGELFF. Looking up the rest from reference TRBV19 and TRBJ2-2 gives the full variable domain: DGGITQSPKYLFRKEGQNVTLSCEQNLNHDAMYWYRQDPGQGLRLIYYSQIVNDFQKGDIAEGYSVSREKKESFPLTVTSAQKNPTAFYLCASSRTIAGVNTGELFFGEGSRLTVL.

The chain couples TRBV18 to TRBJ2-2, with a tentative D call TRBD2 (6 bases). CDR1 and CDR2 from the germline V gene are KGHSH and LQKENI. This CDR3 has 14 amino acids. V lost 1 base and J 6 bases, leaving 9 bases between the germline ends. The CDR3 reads CASSPRLESGELFF. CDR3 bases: TGTGCCAGCTCACCACGACTAGAGTCCGGGGAGCTGTTTTTT. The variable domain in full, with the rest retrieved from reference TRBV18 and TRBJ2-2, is NAGVMQNPRHLVRRRGQEARLRCSPMKGHSHVYWYRQLPEEGLKFMVYLQKENIIDESGMPKERFSAEFPKEGPSILRIQQVVRGDSAAYFCASSPRLESGELFFGEGSRLTVL.

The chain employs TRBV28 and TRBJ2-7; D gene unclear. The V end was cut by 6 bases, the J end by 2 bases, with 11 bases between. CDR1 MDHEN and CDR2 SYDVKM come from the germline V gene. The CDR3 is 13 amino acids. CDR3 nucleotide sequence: TGTGCCAGCAGACCTCAAGTAGCCTACGAGCAGTACTTC. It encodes CASRPQVAYEQYF. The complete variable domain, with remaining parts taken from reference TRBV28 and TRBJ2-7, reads DVKVTQSSRYLVKRTGEKVFLECVQDMDHENMFWYRQDPGLGLRLIYFSYDVKMKEKGDIPEGYSVSREKKERFSLILESASTNQTSMYLCASRPQVAYEQYFGPGTRLTVT.

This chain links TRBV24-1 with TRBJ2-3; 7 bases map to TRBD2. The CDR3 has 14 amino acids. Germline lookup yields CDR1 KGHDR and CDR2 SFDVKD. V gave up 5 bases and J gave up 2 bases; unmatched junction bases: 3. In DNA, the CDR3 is TGTGCCACCAGTGCCCGGGGGGTCACAGATACGCAGTATTTT. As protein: CATSARGVTDTQYF.

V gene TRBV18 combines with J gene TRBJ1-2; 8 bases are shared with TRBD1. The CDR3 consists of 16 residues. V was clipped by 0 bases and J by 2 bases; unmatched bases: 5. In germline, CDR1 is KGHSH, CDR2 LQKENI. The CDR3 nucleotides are TGTGCCAGCTCACCACCCCCGGACAGGGCCAACTATGGCTACACCTTC. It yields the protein CASSPPPDRANYGYTF.

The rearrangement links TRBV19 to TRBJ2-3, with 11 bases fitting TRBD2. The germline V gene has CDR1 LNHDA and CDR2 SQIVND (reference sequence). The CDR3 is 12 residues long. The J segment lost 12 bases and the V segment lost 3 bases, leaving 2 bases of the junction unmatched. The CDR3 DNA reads TGTGCCAGTAGTATGGGACTAGCGGACCAGTATTTT. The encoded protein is CASSMGLADQYF.

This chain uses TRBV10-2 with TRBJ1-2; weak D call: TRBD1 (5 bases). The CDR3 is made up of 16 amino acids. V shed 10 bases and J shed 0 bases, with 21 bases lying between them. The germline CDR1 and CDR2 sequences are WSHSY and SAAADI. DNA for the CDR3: TGCGCCACCACAGGAGGGCTTCAAGGGTCTAACTATGGCTACACCTTC. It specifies CATTGGLQGSNYGYTF.

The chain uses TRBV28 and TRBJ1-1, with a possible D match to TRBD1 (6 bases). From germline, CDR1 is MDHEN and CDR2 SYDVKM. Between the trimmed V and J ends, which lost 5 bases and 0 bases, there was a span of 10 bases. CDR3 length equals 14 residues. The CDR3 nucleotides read TGTGCCAGCAGTCCAGGGACACTGAACACTGAAGCTTTCTTT. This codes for CASSPGTLNTEAFF.

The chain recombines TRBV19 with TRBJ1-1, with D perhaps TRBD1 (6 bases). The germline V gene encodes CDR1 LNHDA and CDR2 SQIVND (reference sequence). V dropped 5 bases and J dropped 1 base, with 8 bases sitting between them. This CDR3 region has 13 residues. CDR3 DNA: TGTGCCAGTAGTGTACAGGGGAACACTGAAGCTTTCTTT. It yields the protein CASSVQGNTEAFF. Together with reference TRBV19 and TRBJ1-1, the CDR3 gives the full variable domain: DGGITQSPKYLFRKEGQNVTLSCEQNLNHDAMYWYRQDPGQGLRLIYYSQIVNDFQKGDIAEGYSVSREKKESFPLTVTSAQKNPTAFYLCASSVQGNTEAFFGQGTRLTVV.

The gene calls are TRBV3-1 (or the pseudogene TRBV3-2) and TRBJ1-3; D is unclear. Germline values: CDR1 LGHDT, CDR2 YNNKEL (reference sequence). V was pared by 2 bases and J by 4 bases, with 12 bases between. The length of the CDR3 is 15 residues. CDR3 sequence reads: CASSQQGSGGNTIYF. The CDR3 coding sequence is TGTGCCAGCAGCCAACAAGGATCAGGCGGAAACACCATATATTTT.

CDR3 sequence: CASSEPLYGYTF. CDR3 sequence (DNA): TGTGCCAGTAGTGAGCCCTTATATGGCTACACCTTC. The chain joins TRBV19 to TRBJ1-2; no definite D call. V was clipped by 5 bases and J by 5 bases, with 9 bases between them. Germline V gene data show CDR1 as LNHDA and CDR2 as SQIVND (reference sequence). CDR3 length: 12 amino acids. The full variable domain, with the rest looked up from reference TRBV19 and TRBJ1-2, is DGGITQSPKYLFRKEGQNVTLSCEQNLNHDAMYWYRQDPGQGLRLIYYSQIVNDFQKGDIAEGYSVSREKKESFPLTVTSAQKNPTAFYLCASSEPLYGYTFGSGTRLTVV.

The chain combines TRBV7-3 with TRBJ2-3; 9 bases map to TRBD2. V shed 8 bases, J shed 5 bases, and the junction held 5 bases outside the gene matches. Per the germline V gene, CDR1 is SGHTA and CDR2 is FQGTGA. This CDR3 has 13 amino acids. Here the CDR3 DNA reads TGTGCCAGCGGCGGGAGGGCCGGAGATACGCAGTATTTT. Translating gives CASGGRAGDTQYF.

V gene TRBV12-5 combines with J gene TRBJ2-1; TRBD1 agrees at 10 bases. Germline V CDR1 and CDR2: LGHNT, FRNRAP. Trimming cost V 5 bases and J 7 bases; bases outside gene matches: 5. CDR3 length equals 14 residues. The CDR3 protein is CASGTGQGGNEQFF. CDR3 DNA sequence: TGTGCTAGTGGTACCGGACAGGGGGGAAATGAGCAGTTCTTC.

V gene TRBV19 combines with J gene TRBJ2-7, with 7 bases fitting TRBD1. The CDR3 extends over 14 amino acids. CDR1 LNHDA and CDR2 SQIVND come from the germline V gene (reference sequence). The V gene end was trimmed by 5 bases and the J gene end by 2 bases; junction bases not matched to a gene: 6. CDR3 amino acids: CASSAQGLTYEQYF. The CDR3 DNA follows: TGTGCCAGTAGTGCACAGGGGTTAACCTACGAGCAGTACTTC.

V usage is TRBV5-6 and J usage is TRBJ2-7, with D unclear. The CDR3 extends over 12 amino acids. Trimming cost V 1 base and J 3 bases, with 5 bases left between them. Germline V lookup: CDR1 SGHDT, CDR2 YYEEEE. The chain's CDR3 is CASSLTDYEQYF. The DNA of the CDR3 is TGTGCCAGCAGCTTGACAGACTACGAGCAGTACTTC.

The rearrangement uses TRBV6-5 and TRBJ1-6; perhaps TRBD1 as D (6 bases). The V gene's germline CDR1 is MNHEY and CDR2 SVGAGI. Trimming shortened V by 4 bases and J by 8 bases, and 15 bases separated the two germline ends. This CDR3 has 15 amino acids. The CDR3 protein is CASSSLTGRDSPLHF. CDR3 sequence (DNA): TGTGCCAGCAGTTCCCTGACAGGCCGGGATTCACCCCTCCACTTT.

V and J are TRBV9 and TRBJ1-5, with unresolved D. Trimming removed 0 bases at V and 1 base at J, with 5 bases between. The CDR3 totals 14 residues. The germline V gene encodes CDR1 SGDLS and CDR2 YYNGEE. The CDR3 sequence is CASSVGPSNQPQHF. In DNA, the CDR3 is TGTGCCAGCAGCGTAGGTCCGAGCAATCAGCCCCAGCATTTT.

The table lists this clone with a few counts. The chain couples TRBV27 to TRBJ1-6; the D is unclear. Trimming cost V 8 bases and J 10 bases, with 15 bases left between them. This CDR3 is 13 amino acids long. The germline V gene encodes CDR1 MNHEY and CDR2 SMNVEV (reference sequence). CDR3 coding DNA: TGTGCCAGCCGTGAGAGGGCGGCATCACCCCTCCACTTT. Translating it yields CASRERAASPLHF.

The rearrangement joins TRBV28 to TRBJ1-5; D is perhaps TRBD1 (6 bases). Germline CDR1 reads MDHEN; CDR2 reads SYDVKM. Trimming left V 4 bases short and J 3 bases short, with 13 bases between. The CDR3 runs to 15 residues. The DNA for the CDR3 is TGTGCCAGCAGTTCTGGGACACACTACAATCAGCCCCAGCATTTT. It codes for CASSSGTHYNQPQHF.

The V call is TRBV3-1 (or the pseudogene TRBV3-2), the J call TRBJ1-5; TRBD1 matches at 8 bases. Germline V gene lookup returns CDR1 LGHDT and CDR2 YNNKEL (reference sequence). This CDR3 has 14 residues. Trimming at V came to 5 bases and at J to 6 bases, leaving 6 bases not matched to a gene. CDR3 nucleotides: TGTGCCAGCAGCAACCAGGGGGCAGCTCAGCCCCAGCATTTT. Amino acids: CASSNQGAAQPQHF.

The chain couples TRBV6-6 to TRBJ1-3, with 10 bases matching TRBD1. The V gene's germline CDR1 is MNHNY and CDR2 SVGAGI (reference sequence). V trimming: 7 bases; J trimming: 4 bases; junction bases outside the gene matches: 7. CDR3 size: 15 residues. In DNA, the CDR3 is TGTGCCAGCACCGGGACAGGGGCGTGGGGAAACACCATATATTTT. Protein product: CASTGTGAWGNTIYF.

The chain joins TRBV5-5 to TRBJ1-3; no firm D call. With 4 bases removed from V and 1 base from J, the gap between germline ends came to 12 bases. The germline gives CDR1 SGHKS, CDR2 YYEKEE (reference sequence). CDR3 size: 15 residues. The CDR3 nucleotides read TGTGCCAGCAGCCCCTTCCGTGTGTCTGGAAACACCATATATTTT. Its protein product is CASSPFRVSGNTIYF.

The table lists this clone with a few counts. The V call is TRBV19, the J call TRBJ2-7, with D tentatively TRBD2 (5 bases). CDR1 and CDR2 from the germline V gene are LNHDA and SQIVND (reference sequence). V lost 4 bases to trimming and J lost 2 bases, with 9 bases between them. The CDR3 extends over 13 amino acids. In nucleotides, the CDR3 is TGTGCCAGTAGTACCCCCGGGACCTACGAGCAGTACTTC. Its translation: CASSTPGTYEQYF.